The present TCR beta chain was sequenced within a study of OX40 agonist ivuxolimab in advanced cancers. Germline V lookup: CDR1 SGDLS, CDR2 YYNGEE. This CDR3 has 14 residues. V lost 3 bases to trimming and J lost 9 bases, with 16 bases between them. The data were produced by immunoSEQ multiplex PCR, yet TCRdb's version contains in-frame clones alone and is incomplete. The table lists about 6,000 clones, approximately 80% of them singletons. The sample holds one count of this clone. V and J are TRBV9 and TRBJ2-1, with D perhaps TRBD2 (7 bases). Sequences were derived from CD4+ or CD8+ T cells sorted from blood, sampled in a trial of the OX40 agonist ivuxolimab. The sequence came from an adult with an advanced solid tumor such as melanoma, head and neck, liver or kidney cancer. This CDR3 reads CASSGGTSGGEQFF. The CDR3, as DNA: TGTGCCAGCAGCGGCGGGACATCGGGGGGTGAGCAGTTCTTC.